This T cell receptor beta chain was recorded in a study of shared clonotypes between healthy human individuals. On this clone itself: As yet, its antigen is unknown.

Produced via immunoSEQ multiplex PCR; TCRdb's table is partial and in-frame only. The data hold approximately 530,000 clones, with 90% to 96% observed a single time. From CD4+ cells came CD45RA+ naive and CD45RA-negative memory subsets. V was cut by 7 bases and J by 7 bases, with 23 bases left in between. The CDR3 consists of 16 residues. Germline V gene lookup returns CDR1 MNHNY and CDR2 SVGAGI (reference sequence). Study-level points and caveats: An expected dependence of interdonor clonotype sharing on sequencing depth was noted.

This clonotype originated in a woman in her twenties or thirties in good health. The chain employs TRBV6-6 and TRBJ1-5, with D tentatively TRBD1 (5 bases). The material sequenced was naive CD4+ T cells sorted from blood. The sample's subset: CD45RA+ positively selected. The CDR3 nucleotides are TGTGCCAGCACCACCCCCACCGGGGCAGGGCAACAGCCCCAGCATTTT. Translating it yields CASTTPTGAGQQPQHF.